A selection of T cell receptor beta chains follows, all from one sample in a study of CD8+CD57+ T cells in acquired aplastic anemia. Each CDR3 protein is one row after TCRdb ran MiXCR on the reads. The sample carries hundreds of thousands of distinct CDR3 sequences, 70% to 85% recorded once. The sequenced sample was sorted CD4+, CD8+, or CD8+CD57+ T cells (not recorded which) from PBMCs. Receptors were obtained from a human donor with aplastic anemia. Both conserved end residues are part of each CDR3. The D gene is left open where the match is weak.

TRBD1	14	TRBV7-9	TRBJ2-2	CAGQGARETEEFWF
NA	15	TRBV7-9	TRBJ2-2	CASSVGPGGTVELFF
NA	13	TRBV7-2	TRBJ1-6	CASKGTRYSPLHF
TRBD1	14	TRBV19	TRBJ1-2	CASSKTGEDYGYTF
NA	14	TRBV15	TRBJ1-1	CATSRCTSQDAAYF
TRBD1	15	TRBV20-1	TRBJ2-5	CSAGDRGRNQETQYF
NA	15	TRBV6-5	TRBJ1-1	CASSYSTNRVTEAFF
NA	14	TRBV7-8	NA	CASSFAGGPDTQYF
NA	14	TRBV3-1	TRBJ2-2	CASSQVQNTGELFF
NA	22	TRBV13	TRBJ2-1	CDSSLYICSATLGDSSYNEQFF
NA	14	TRBV7-7	TRBJ2-3	CASSTAAGLRTVLF
TRBD1	13	TRBV9	TRBJ2-3	CASSSRDRGLDYF
TRBD2	17	TRBV7-9	TRBJ2-3	CASSFQRSGGSDETRYF
TRBD1	12	TRBV4-3	TRBJ1-2	CASSHTGDGYTF
TRBD2	13	TRBV2	TRBJ2-1	CASTGRAGNEQFF
NA	14	TRBV5-1	TRBJ2-7	CASSPRGDSYEQYF
TRBD1	16	TRBV2	TRBJ2-7	CASSTHPGTGGYEQYF
NA	12	TRBV7-4	TRBJ2-1	CASGSGQNEQFF
TRBD2	15	TRBV10-3	TRBJ2-3	CAISGLAVSTDTQYF
NA	14	TRBV7-9	TRBJ2-3	CASSYPGTPETQYF
NA	14	TRBV9	TRBJ2-2	CASSWGTAPGQPFF
NA	15	TRBV7-8	TRBJ1-2	CASSLGRGAKNRFTF
NA	14	TRBV7-4	TRBJ2-3	CASSLVVGPNTQYF
NA	16	TRBV7-9	TRBJ2-1	CASSLAGGPDKDEQFF
NA	13	TRBV4-1	TRBJ2-1	CARTDGGIHEQFF
TRBD1	15	TRBV2	TRBJ1-1	CASGVGGTGNTEFFF
NA	14	TRBV2	NA	CASVKGADRTEAFF
NA	13	TRBV2	TRBJ2-3	CASSVRWADTQYF
NA	14	TRBV15	NA	CATSVRGLPYKQYF
NA	12	TRBV20-1	TRBJ2-7	CSGGTTYGEQYF
NA	13	TRBV10-3	TRBJ2-3	CASTDVSTDTQYF
NA	13	TRBV7-9	TRBJ1-5	CASSLISTHEKLF
TRBD1	16	TRBV7-3	TRBJ2-6	CASRRQGSDGANVLTF
NA	11	TRBV2	TRBJ2-3	CASSQADTQYF
NA	15	TRBV20-1	TRBJ1-5	CSARVQKRGDQPQHF
NA	16	TRBV15	TRBJ1-2	CATSRHGGAGNYGYTF
TRBD2	14	TRBV15	TRBJ2-3	CATSGGTRTYEQYF
TRBD2	19	TRBV5-4	TRBJ2-2	CASSFTSAAGPSHTGELFF
TRBD1	18	TRBV15	TRBJ1-5	CATSRDWPIGTGDQPQHF
TRBD2	16	TRBV7-9	TRBJ2-1	CASSFQRGGGSVGQFF
TRBD1	14	TRBV19	TRBJ2-7	CASSPSTGSYEQYF
NA	14	TRBV4-1	TRBJ1-1	CASSYRATNTEAFF
NA	16	TRBV2	TRBJ1-2	CASSADSAAYVSPLHF
TRBD2	14	TRBV7-9	TRBJ2-5	CASSFQRSGGTEDF
NA	15	TRBV15	TRBJ2-1	CASRAGGTWGETQFF
TRBD1	10	TRBV9	TRBJ2-3	CASSKETGLF
NA	13	TRBV7-9	TRBJ2-3	CASSREATDVEYF
NA	16	TRBV7-9	TRBJ2-6	CASSVAGRYGANVLTF
TRBD1	12	TRBV10-3	TRBJ2-7	CAISVGTGEQYF